The 8 T cell receptor beta chains below were found in one sample sequenced in a study of cytomegalovirus exposure and HLA in healthy donors. The PCR used 60 Vbeta and 13 Jbeta primers. Repertoires were generated with immunoSEQ multiplex PCR, while TCRdb's copy carries only in-frame clones and drops some. The sample consists of about 180,000 clones, around 80% of them appearing once. Input material: PBMCs. The receptors were gathered from a woman in her twenties or thirties in good health and CMV-seronegative.

This clone was seen only once. The CDR3 DNA reads TGTGCCAGTAGTACCCCAAACTACGAGCAGTACTTC. Translating gives CASSTPNYEQYF. The chain employs TRBV19 and TRBJ2-7; no clear D gene. CDR3 size: 12 residues. Trimming cost V 4 bases and J 3 bases, with 7 bases left between them. Germline-derived CDR1 and CDR2 are LNHDA and SQIVND (reference sequence).

The rearrangement joins TRBV29-1 to TRBJ2-5; 8 bases are shared with TRBD1. J gave up 4 bases and V 6 bases, and 7 bases lay outside the gene matches. The CDR3 has 13 amino acids. Germline-derived CDR1 and CDR2 are SQVTM and ANQGSEA. CDR3 DNA: TGCAGCGTCCTGACCGGACAGGGAGAGACCCAGTACTTC. Its translation is CSVLTGQGETQYF.

The CDR3 is CASTAEDRVPREAFF. CDR3 in DNA: TGTGCCAGCACCGCGGAAGACAGGGTTCCCAGAGAAGCTTTCTTT. J is TRBJ1-1 and V is TRBV21-1; no DNA check was done on the table's D call, TRBD1. TRBV21-1 is shown as a pseudogene. The CDR3 sequence is 15 residues long.

V usage is TRBV5-1 and J usage is TRBJ2-7; 9 bases line up with TRBD1. The CDR3 is made up of 16 amino acids. Trimming at V came to 4 bases and at J to 4 bases, leaving 12 bases not matched to a gene. The germline CDR1 and CDR2 sequences are SGHRS and YFSETQ. The CDR3 sequence is CASSALPGQGGYEQYF. The CDR3 nucleotides read TGCGCCAGCAGCGCACTCCCGGGACAGGGTGGGTACGAGCAGTACTTC.

The chain has TRBV7-8 and TRBJ2-7; the match to TRBD2 covers 7 bases. Looked up from germline, CDR1 is SGHVS and CDR2 is FQNEAQ. This CDR3 is 13 amino acids long. V lost 8 bases, J lost 6 bases, and 10 bases stayed unmatched. The DNA of the CDR3 is TGTGCCAGCCGCTCTAGCGGCGGGGGCGAGCAGTACTTC. As protein: CASRSSGGGEQYF.

This CDR3 is CATSRQATNEKLFF. For the CDR3, the DNA is TGTGCCACCTCTCGACAGGCAACTAATGAAAAACTGTTTTTT. The chain carries TRBV5-4 and TRBJ1-4, with D maybe TRBD1 (6 bases). The germline gives CDR1 SGHNT, CDR2 YYREEE (reference sequence). V was cut by 9 bases and J by 0 bases, with 12 bases left in between. The CDR3 is 14 residues long.

The chain uses TRBV4-1 and TRBJ1-1; possible D gene TRBD1, 5 bases. CDR1 is MGHRA, CDR2 YSYEKL, per germline. The CDR3 contains 15 residues. Deletions cut 4 bases from V and 5 bases from J, with 17 bases between. The CDR3 nucleotides are TGCGCCAGCAGCCCCCTAGGGGTTGGGAAAACTGAAGCTTTCTTT. As protein: CASSPLGVGKTEAFF.

V and J are TRBV5-1 and TRBJ1-2; D may be TRBD1 (5 bases). This CDR3 comprises 14 residues. The V end was cut by 3 bases, the J end by 1 base, with 10 bases between. CDR1 SGHRS and CDR2 YFSETQ come from the germline V gene. The CDR3 sequence is CASSSQGGNYGYTF. The CDR3 region has the DNA TGCGCCAGCAGCTCCCAGGGCGGTAACTATGGCTACACCTTC.